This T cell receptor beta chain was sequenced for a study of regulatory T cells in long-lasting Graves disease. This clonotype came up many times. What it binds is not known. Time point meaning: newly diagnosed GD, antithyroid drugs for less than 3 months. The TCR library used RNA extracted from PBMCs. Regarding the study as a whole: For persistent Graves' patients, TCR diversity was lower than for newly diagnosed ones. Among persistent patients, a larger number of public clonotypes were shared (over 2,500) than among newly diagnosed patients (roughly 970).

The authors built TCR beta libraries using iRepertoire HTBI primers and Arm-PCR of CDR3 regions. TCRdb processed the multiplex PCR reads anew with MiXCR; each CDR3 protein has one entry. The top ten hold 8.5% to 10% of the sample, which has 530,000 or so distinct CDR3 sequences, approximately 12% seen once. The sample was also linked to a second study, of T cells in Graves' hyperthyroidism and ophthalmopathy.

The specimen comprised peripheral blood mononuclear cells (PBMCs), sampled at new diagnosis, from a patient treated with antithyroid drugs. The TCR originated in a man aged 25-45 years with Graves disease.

CDR3 sequence reads: CAISPGEGVSEKLFF. The CDR3 DNA reads as TGTGCCATCAGTCCTGGTGAGGGAGTGAGCGAAAAACTGTTTTTT. The chain combines TRBV10-3 with TRBJ1-4; D remains ambiguous. Trimming shortened V by 5 bases and J by 8 bases, and 18 bases separated the two germline ends. Germline V gene lookup returns CDR1 ENHRY and CDR2 SYGVKD. The CDR3 consists of 15 residues.